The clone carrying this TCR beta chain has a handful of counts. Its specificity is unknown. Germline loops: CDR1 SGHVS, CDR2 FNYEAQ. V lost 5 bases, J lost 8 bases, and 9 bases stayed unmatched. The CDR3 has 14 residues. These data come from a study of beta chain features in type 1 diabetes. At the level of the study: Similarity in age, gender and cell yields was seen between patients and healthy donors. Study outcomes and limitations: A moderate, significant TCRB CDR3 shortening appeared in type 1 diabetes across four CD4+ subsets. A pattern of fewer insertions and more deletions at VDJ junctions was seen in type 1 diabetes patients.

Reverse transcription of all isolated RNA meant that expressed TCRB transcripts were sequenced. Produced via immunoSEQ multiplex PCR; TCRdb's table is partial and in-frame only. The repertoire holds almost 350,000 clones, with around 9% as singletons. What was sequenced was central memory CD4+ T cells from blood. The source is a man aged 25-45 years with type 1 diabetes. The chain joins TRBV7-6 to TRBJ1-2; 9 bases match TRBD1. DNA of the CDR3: TGTGCCAGCAGCCCCGGACAGGGGAAGTACGGCTACACCTTC. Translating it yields CASSPGQGKYGYTF.